This entry lists 31 T cell receptor beta chains sequenced from one sample in a study of blood T cell repertoires in COVID-19. Profiled with immunoSEQ multiplex PCR; TCRdb holds only in-frame clones, not every one. The data show a few hundred thousand clones, about 88% seen once. Sequenced input: PBMCs or T cells enriched from blood (not recorded which). The receptor set was obtained from a woman aged 45-59 years who had been exposed to COVID-19.

Details on this clone: The sample has other DNA sequences that encode this CDR3 too. This sequence joins TRBV2 and TRBJ1-2; maybe TRBD1 (5 bases). This CDR3 has 14 amino acids. CDR1 is SNHLY, CDR2 FYNNEI, per germline. V was shortened by 3 bases and J by 0 bases, with 8 bases between the two germline ends. CDR3 bases: TGTGCCAGCAGTGAGCGGGGGGCTAACTATGGCTACACCTTC. Encoded protein: CASSERGANYGYTF.

V is TRBV28 and J is TRBJ1-2, with D possibly matching TRBD1 (5 bases). The V end was cut by 11 bases, the J end by 3 bases, with 16 bases between. This CDR3 spans 13 amino acids. Germline assignment: CDR1 MDHEN and CDR2 SYDVKM. CDR3 sequence: CAAAGGDDYGYTF. The CDR3 nucleotides read TGTGCCGCCGCCGGAGGGGACGACTATGGCTACACCTTC.

The J gene is TRBJ1-2, the V gene TRBV29-1, with D uncertain. Germline V CDR1 and CDR2: SQVTM, ANQGSEA. There are 13 residues in the CDR3. V was cut by 1 base and J by 3 bases, with 9 bases left in between. Here the CDR3 reads CSVEVHRDYGYTF. The CDR3 region has the DNA TGCAGCGTTGAAGTGCACAGAGACTATGGCTACACCTTC.

The genes are TRBV4-3 and TRBJ2-3; D is ambiguous. V lost 0 bases and J 5 bases, leaving 9 bases between the germline ends. The CDR3 loop spans 14 amino acids. Germline CDR1 is LGHNA and CDR2 is YSLEER. The CDR3 protein is CASSQERVVDTQYF. The CDR3 nucleotides read TGCGCCAGCAGCCAAGAACGAGTAGTAGATACGCAGTATTTT.

A single count supports this clone. This chain uses TRBV19 with TRBJ1-1; no reliable D call. The CDR3 loop spans 13 amino acids. Looked up from germline, CDR1 is LNHDA and CDR2 is SQIVND (reference sequence). V was trimmed by 10 bases and J by 5 bases, leaving 17 bases between them. The CDR3 region is CATLRRPGTEAFF. As DNA, the CDR3 is TGTGCCACCTTGCGGAGGCCGGGGACTGAAGCTTTCTTT.

This clone appeared a single time. J is TRBJ1-2 and V is TRBV6-5, with D possibly being TRBD1 (6 bases). With 8 bases removed from V and 4 bases from J, the gap between germline ends came to 17 bases. CDR3 length equals 14 residues. CDR1 is MNHEY and CDR2 is SVGAGI in the germline V gene. The CDR3 reads CASRPYLDSYGYTF. In DNA form, the CDR3 reads TGTGCCAGCCGACCCTACTTGGACAGCTATGGCTACACCTTC.

V gene TRBV7-2 combines with J gene TRBJ2-6; TRBD1 matches at 11 bases. The CDR3 spans 19 residues. The junction had 7 bases not matched to a gene; V was cut back by 2 bases and J by 1 base. Per the germline V gene, CDR1 is SGHTA and CDR2 is FQGNSA. The CDR3 loop is CASSLWGTGGTSGANVLTF. The CDR3 DNA reads as TGTGCCAGCAGCTTATGGGGGACAGGGGGGACTTCTGGGGCCAACGTCCTGACTTTC.

The rearrangement links TRBV11-2 to TRBJ1-2; 11 bases are shared with TRBD1. With 4 bases clipped from V and 0 bases from J, the junction kept 7 bases outside the gene matches. The germline V gene encodes CDR1 SGHAT and CDR2 FQNNGV. This CDR3 comprises 17 residues. Here the CDR3 DNA reads TGTGCCAGCAGCTCGGGACAGGGGGGACCAGCTAACTATGGCTACACCTTC. Protein: CASSSGQGGPANYGYTF.

This chain links TRBV3-1 (or the pseudogene TRBV3-2) with TRBJ2-6; possible D gene TRBD2, 6 bases. The CDR3 length is 19 residues. Germline CDR1 LGHDT, CDR2 YNNKEL (reference sequence). V shed 5 bases and J shed 0 bases, with 20 bases lying between them. The DNA for the CDR3 is TGTGCCAGCAGCATAACCACCCGGGGGTTCCTCTCTGGGGCCAACGTCCTGACTTTC. It specifies CASSITTRGFLSGANVLTF.

J is TRBJ2-7 and V is TRBV24-1, with 7 bases aligning to TRBD1. Germline V gene sequence: CDR1 KGHDR, CDR2 SFDVKD. The length of the CDR3 is 14 residues. Losses at the gene ends were 4 bases for V and 2 bases for J; bases not matched to a gene: 4. CDR3 nucleotides: TGTGCCACCAGTGAGCCCGACAGGGCCTACGAGCAGTACTTC. This encodes CATSEPDRAYEQYF.

In this sample, this clone turned up once. The chain joins TRBV6-5 to TRBJ2-2; D uncertain. Trimming cost V 8 bases and J 7 bases, with 8 bases left between them. The V gene's germline CDR1 is MNHEY and CDR2 SVGAGI. CDR3 length: 11 residues. The CDR3 spells CASQDNGELFF. In nucleotides, the CDR3 is TGTGCCAGCCAAGACAACGGGGAGCTGTTTTTT.

V gene TRBV14 combines with J gene TRBJ2-5, with 9 bases aligning to TRBD1. The germline V gene encodes CDR1 SGHDN and CDR2 FVKESK. This CDR3 region has 14 residues. Trimming at V came to 6 bases and at J to 4 bases, leaving 6 bases not matched to a gene. CDR3 bases: TGTGCCAGCAGTCGGACAGGGGCCCTAGAGACCCAGTACTTC. Translation: CASSRTGALETQYF.

The chain's CDR3 is CASSFSPGMNYEQYF. The DNA of the CDR3 is TGTGCCAGCAGCTTCTCCCCGGGAATGAACTACGAGCAGTACTTC. The genes are TRBV9 and TRBJ2-7, with D tentatively TRBD2 (5 bases). V was pared by 4 bases and J by 3 bases, with 17 bases between. CDR1 is SGDLS and CDR2 is YYNGEE in the germline V gene. CDR3 length: 15 amino acids.

Here the CDR3 DNA reads TGTGCCAGCAGCCACTATAGCGGGCGAGATACGCAGTATTTT. It translates to CASSHYSGRDTQYF. The V call is TRBV3-1 (or the pseudogene TRBV3-2), the J call TRBJ2-3; 7 bases are a match to TRBD2. CDR3 length: 14 residues. The ends lost 3 bases at V and 5 bases at J; junction bases unmatched: 5. The germline V gene has CDR1 LGHDT and CDR2 YNNKEL (reference sequence).

The gene calls are TRBV6-6 and TRBJ1-1; a possible D gene is TRBD1 (6 bases). Trimming shortened V by 0 bases and J by 7 bases, and 12 bases separated the two germline ends. This CDR3 region has 14 residues. Germline V gives CDR1 MNHNY, CDR2 SVGAGI (reference sequence). CDR3 DNA: TGTGCCAGCAGTTACTCCACCGGGGGGCTTGAAGCTTTCTTT. Translating gives CASSYSTGGLEAFF.

The chain is built from TRBV10-3 and TRBJ2-1; D may be TRBD2 (5 bases). Germline lookup yields CDR1 ENHRY and CDR2 SYGVKD. V was cut by 3 bases and J by 0 bases, with 12 bases left in between. The CDR3 is 16 amino acids. CDR3 sequence reads: CAISDSVGSSYNEQFF. The CDR3 DNA reads as TGTGCCATCAGTGACTCGGTGGGGAGCTCCTACAATGAGCAGTTCTTC.

V gene TRBV24-1 combines with J gene TRBJ2-5; TRBD1 aligns across 7 bases. V dropped 1 base and J dropped 3; count of bases not matched to a gene: 7. Per germline, CDR1 KGHDR and CDR2 SFDVKD. The CDR3 loop spans 16 amino acids. CDR3 protein: CATSDFNRDRKETQYF. The CDR3 DNA reads as TGTGCCACCAGTGATTTTAACCGGGACAGAAAAGAGACCCAGTACTTC.

This chain joins TRBV4-3 and TRBJ1-5; unclear D gene. This CDR3 spans 13 amino acids. Deletions cut 0 bases from V and 5 bases from J, with 5 bases between. Per germline, CDR1 LGHNA and CDR2 YSLEER. The chain's CDR3 is CASSQDTYQPQHF. The CDR3 region has the DNA TGCGCCAGCAGCCAAGACACTTATCAGCCCCAGCATTTT.

The V call is TRBV10-1, the J call TRBJ1-1; unclear D gene. Trimming took 3 bases from V and 7 from J, leaving 12 bases between them. The CDR3 loop spans 13 amino acids. The V gene's germline CDR1 is WNHNN and CDR2 SYGVQD (reference sequence). The CDR3 nucleotides read TGCGCCAGCAGTGAAACCGGCAGGATTGAAGCTTTCTTT. Amino acid sequence: CASSETGRIEAFF.

The chain has TRBV5-1 and TRBJ1-2, with D possibly TRBD1 on 5 matching bases. The CDR3 has 16 residues. From germline, CDR1 is SGHRS and CDR2 YFSETQ. Trimming left V 0 bases short and J 2 bases short, with 14 bases between. CDR3 residues: CASSLGLRGTNYGYTF. In nucleotides, the CDR3 is TGCGCCAGCAGCTTGGGACTGCGGGGGACGAACTATGGCTACACCTTC.

The chain is built from TRBV5-4 and TRBJ2-6, with 12 bases fitting TRBD1. This CDR3 is 18 amino acids long. Germline CDR1 reads SGHNT; CDR2 reads YYREEE (reference sequence). The junction had 9 bases not matched to a gene; V was cut back by 4 bases and J by 4 bases. The DNA for the CDR3 is TGTGCCAGCAGCACGGGGGACAGGGGGCGCGCAGGGGCCAACGTCCTGACTTTC. Its protein is CASSTGDRGRAGANVLTF.

This chain joins TRBV28 and TRBJ2-1, with 7 bases fitting TRBD2. CDR3 length: 13 residues. Germline V gives CDR1 MDHEN, CDR2 SYDVKM. V lost 3 bases to trimming and J lost 10 bases; unmatched junction nucleotides: 6. The chain's CDR3 is CASSFRPGGEQFF. As DNA, the CDR3 is TGTGCCAGCAGTTTTCGGCCCGGGGGGGAGCAGTTCTTC.

The CDR3 region has the DNA TGTGCCAGCAGTGATCCAGCGGGGGGCTACACCTTC. This codes for CASSDPAGGYTF. The J gene is TRBJ1-2, the V gene TRBV2; D is unclear. V was pared by 3 bases and J by 8 bases, with 10 bases between. The CDR3 totals 12 residues. Germline-derived CDR1 and CDR2 are SNHLY and FYNNEI.

The V gene is TRBV5-1, the J gene TRBJ2-7; D uncertain. Trimming cost V 4 bases and J 4 bases, with 9 bases left between them. Germline V gene sequence: CDR1 SGHRS, CDR2 YFSETQ. The CDR3 has 12 residues. CDR3 region: CASSLDWYEQYF. CDR3 nucleotides: TGCGCCAGCAGCCTAGACTGGTACGAGCAGTACTTC.

The V gene is TRBV5-1, the J gene TRBJ2-3; 9 nucleotides match TRBD2. This CDR3 contains 13 residues. The J segment lost 4 bases and the V segment lost 4 bases, leaving 1 base of the junction unmatched. Germline values: CDR1 SGHRS, CDR2 YFSETQ. The CDR3 spells CASSGGGADTQYF. DNA of the CDR3: TGCGCCAGCAGCGGCGGGGGGGCAGATACGCAGTATTTT.

The chain links TRBV19 to TRBJ1-1, with TRBD1 matching over 9 bases. There are 15 residues in the CDR3. CDR1 and CDR2 from the germline V gene are LNHDA and SQIVND (reference sequence). After removal of 2 bases from V and 5 bases from J, the junction contained 6 bases not matched to a gene. The CDR3 DNA reads TGTGCCAGTAGTATAAAGCCCGACAGGGGGACTGAAGCTTTCTTT. Its translation is CASSIKPDRGTEAFF.

The chain combines TRBV19 with TRBJ2-3; 8 bases fit TRBD1. V shed 6 bases, J shed 0 bases, and the junction held 5 bases outside the gene matches. Looked up from germline, CDR1 is LNHDA and CDR2 is SQIVND (reference sequence). This CDR3 is 15 amino acids long. The CDR3, as DNA: TGTGCCAGTAGGAACAGGGGGACGAGCACAGATACGCAGTATTTT. Translating it yields CASRNRGTSTDTQYF.

The V gene is TRBV7-2, the J gene TRBJ1-6, with a possible D match to TRBD1 (5 bases). This CDR3 is 16 amino acids long. Per the germline V gene, CDR1 is SGHTA and CDR2 is FQGNSA. The V gene lost 0 bases and the J gene lost 10 bases, with 16 bases spanning the gap. CDR3 residues: CASSLAGGEGRSPLHF. In DNA form, the CDR3 reads TGTGCCAGCAGCTTAGCGGGTGGGGAGGGGCGGTCACCCCTCCACTTT.

V gene TRBV30 combines with J gene TRBJ2-3, with unresolved D. The CDR3 totals 16 residues. Germline V gene lookup returns CDR1 GTSNPN and CDR2 SVGIG (reference sequence). The ends were cut back, 2 bases at V and 0 bases at J, with 15 bases in the middle. CDR3 residues: CAWSQATISSTDTQYF. The DNA for the CDR3 is TGTGCCTGGAGTCAAGCGACGATCTCTAGCACAGATACGCAGTATTTT.

The V call is TRBV7-8, the J call TRBJ2-2, with TRBD1 identical over 7 bases. After removal of 2 bases from V and 5 bases from J, the junction contained 11 bases not matched to a gene. The CDR3 covers 17 residues. Per germline, CDR1 SGHVS and CDR2 FQNEAQ. The CDR3 nucleotides read TGTGCCAGCAGCTTAAGAGGGCAGGGGGTAAATACCGGGGAGCTGTTTTTT. Translating gives CASSLRGQGVNTGELFF. The variable domain in full, with the rest retrieved from reference TRBV7-8 and TRBJ2-2, is GAGVSQSPRYKVAKRGQDVALRCDPISGHVSLFWYQQALGQGPEFLTYFQNEAQLDKSGLPSDRFFAERPEGSVSTLKIQRTQQEDSAVYLCASSLRGQGVNTGELFFGEGSRLTVL.

The DNA of the CDR3 is TGCAGCGTTGCAAGCAGCGTCTATGGCTACACCTTC. Its protein is CSVASSVYGYTF. The genes are TRBV29-1 and TRBJ1-2; D call uncertain. The CDR3 contains 12 residues. Germline V gene lookup returns CDR1 SQVTM and CDR2 ANQGSEA. Trimming pared 4 bases from V and 4 bases from J, leaving 10 bases between.